This is a list of T cell receptor beta chains from one sample in a study of shared clonotypes between healthy human individuals. Measured with immunoSEQ multiplex PCR; TCRdb has only the in-frame clones, and not every one. Of over a million clones in the sample, about 70% are singletons; the top ten hold approximately 1.5%. The sequenced material came from memory CD4+ T cells sorted from blood. These receptor sequences come from a young man in good health. Both conserved end residues are part of each CDR3. The D gene is left open where the match is weak. Rows may omit the clone size; those that give it use once, few, many or a size class.

CDR3 DNA	CDR3 protein	V gene	J gene	D gene	clone size
TGTGCCAGCAGCGCCCAATTGGACACCGGGGAGCTGTTTTTT	CASSAQLDTGELFF	TRBV9	TRBJ2-2	.	few
TGTGCCAGCAGCCCCGGACTGATTTTCGGCCGGACCGGGGAGCTGTTTTTT	CASSPGLIFGRTGELFF	TRBV14	TRBJ2-2	.	.
TGCGCCAGCAGCTTAAGCGGGGGGAAAGAGACCCAGTACTTC	CASSLSGGKETQYF	TRBV5-1	TRBJ2-5	TRBD2	once
TGTGCCAGCAGTCTGGGGGCGTACATAGAGACCCAGTACTTC	CASSLGAYIETQYF	TRBV14	TRBJ2-5	.	.
TGTGCCAGCATTGGGACAGGGGCTCAGCCCCAGCATTTT	CASIGTGAQPQHF	TRBV19	TRBJ1-5	TRBD1	.
TGCAGCGCCGTGGAGCCGTCCCGCTACGAGCAGTACTTC	CSAVEPSRYEQYF	TRBV29-1	TRBJ2-7	.	.
TGCGCCAGCAGCTTGGAGACCGGCTTCTACGAGCAGTACTTC	CASSLETGFYEQYF	TRBV5-1	TRBJ2-7	.	.
TGCGCCAGCGAAGGTGGGGACAATTTTTGGACCCTCCACTTT	CASEGGDNFWTLHF	TRBV5-1	TRBJ1-6	.	.
TGCGCCAGCAGGTCCCGTCGGGAGACCCAGTACTTC	CASRSRRETQYF	TRBV5-1	TRBJ2-5	.	.
TGTGCCAGCAGGCGATTCTCGACAGGGGACAATGAGCAGTTCTTC	CASRRFSTGDNEQFF	TRBV25-1	TRBJ2-1	TRBD1	.
TGTGCCAGCAGCTTAGGGGTGTCGGTCACCGGGGAGCTGTTTTTT	CASSLGVSVTGELFF	TRBV7-2	TRBJ2-2	.	.
TGCGCCAGCAGTTCTGGACTAGCGGGAGGGATCACAGATACGCAGTATTTT	CASSSGLAGGITDTQYF	TRBV5-1	TRBJ2-3	TRBD2	.
TGTGCCAGCAGCTTCGCGGGAGGCCCCTACGAGCAGTACTTC	CASSFAGGPYEQYF	TRBV7-2	TRBJ2-7	TRBD2	once
TGCGCCAGCCGGACAGGGATCTCCTACAATGAGCAGTTCTTC	CASRTGISYNEQFF	TRBV5-1	TRBJ2-1	TRBD1	.
TGCGCCAGCGCAAAAAGGGGGGGCTCCTATAATTCACCCCTCCACTTT	CASAKRGGSYNSPLHF	TRBV10-2	TRBJ1-6	.	once
TGTGCCAGCAGCATGAAGATTCTAGCGGGAGGGTCCTACAATGAGCAGTTCTTC	CASSMKILAGGSYNEQFF	TRBV5-6	TRBJ2-1	TRBD2	.
TGTGCCAGCAGCTTCGACAGGGCCACTGAAGCTTTCTTT	CASSFDRATEAFF	TRBV5-4	TRBJ1-1	TRBD1	.
TGTGCCAGCAGTGAAGGAACTGCGGGGGTGCCCAGAGGCGAGCAGTACTTC	CASSEGTAGVPRGEQYF	TRBV6-1	TRBJ2-7	TRBD2	.
TGTGCCAGCAGCTTCGCATACACCCGGGACAGGGTTGTAAATGAGCAGTTCTTC	CASSFAYTRDRVVNEQFF	TRBV11-3	TRBJ2-1	TRBD1	once
TGTGCCAGCAGTAGGGCTGAGGGAGTGGAGACCCAGTACTTC	CASSRAEGVETQYF	TRBV7-2	TRBJ2-5	.	.
TGTGCCAGCAGTGAAAGCGGGACACGAAATCAGCCCCAGCATTTT	CASSESGTRNQPQHF	TRBV2	TRBJ1-5	.	.
TGTGCCATCAGACCGGGACACCAGAGCTCCTACGAGCAGTACTTC	CAIRPGHQSSYEQYF	TRBV10-3	TRBJ2-7	.	.